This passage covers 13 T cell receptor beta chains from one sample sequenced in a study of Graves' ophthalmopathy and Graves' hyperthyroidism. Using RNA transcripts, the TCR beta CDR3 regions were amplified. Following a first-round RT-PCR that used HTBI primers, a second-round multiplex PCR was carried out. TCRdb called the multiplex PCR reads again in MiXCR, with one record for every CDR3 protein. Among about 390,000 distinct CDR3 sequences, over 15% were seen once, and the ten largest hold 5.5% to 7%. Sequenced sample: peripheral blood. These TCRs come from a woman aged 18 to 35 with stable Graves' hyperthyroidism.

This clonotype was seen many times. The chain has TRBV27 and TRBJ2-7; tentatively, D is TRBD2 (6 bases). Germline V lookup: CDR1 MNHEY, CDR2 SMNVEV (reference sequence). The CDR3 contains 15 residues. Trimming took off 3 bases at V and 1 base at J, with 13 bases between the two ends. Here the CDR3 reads CASSLTGDASYEQYF. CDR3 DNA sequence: TGTGCCAGCAGTTTGACGGGGGACGCTTCCTACGAGCAGTACTTC.

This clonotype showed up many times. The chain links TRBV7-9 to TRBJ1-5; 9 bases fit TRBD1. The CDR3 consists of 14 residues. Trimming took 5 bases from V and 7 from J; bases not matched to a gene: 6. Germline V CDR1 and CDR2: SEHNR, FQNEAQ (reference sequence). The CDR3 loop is CASSKDRGEQPQHF. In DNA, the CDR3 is TGTGCCAGCAGCAAGGACAGGGGAGAACAGCCCCAGCATTTT. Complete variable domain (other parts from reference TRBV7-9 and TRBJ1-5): DTGVSQNPRHKITKRGQNVTFRCDPISEHNRLYWYRQTLGQGPEFLTYFQNEAQLEKSRLLSDRFSAERPKGSFSTLEIQRTEQGDSAMYLCASSKDRGEQPQHFGDGTRLSIL.

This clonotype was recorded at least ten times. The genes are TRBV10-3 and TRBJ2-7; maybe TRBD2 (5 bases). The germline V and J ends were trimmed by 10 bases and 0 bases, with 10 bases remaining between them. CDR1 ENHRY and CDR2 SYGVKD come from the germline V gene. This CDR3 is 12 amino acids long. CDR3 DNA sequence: TGTGCCAGTACGGGATCCTCCTACGAGCAGTACTTC. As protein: CASTGSSYEQYF.

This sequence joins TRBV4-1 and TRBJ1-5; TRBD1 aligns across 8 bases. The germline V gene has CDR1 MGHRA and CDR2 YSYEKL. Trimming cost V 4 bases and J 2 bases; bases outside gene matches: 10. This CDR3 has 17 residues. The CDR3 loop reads CASSPKPDRGRNQPQHF. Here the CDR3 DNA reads TGCGCCAGCAGCCCCAAACCCGACAGGGGCCGCAATCAGCCCCAGCATTTT.

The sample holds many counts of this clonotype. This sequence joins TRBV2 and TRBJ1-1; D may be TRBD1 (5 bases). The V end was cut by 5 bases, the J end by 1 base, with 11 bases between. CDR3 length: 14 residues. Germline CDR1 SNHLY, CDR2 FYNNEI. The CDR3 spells CASSKTEQNTEAFF. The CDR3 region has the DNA TGTGCCAGCAGTAAGACAGAGCAGAACACTGAAGCTTTCTTT.

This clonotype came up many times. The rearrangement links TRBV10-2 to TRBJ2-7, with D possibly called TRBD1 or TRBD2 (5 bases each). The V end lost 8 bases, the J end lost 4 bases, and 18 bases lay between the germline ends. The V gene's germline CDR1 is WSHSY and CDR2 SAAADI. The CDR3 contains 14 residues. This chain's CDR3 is CASGITGGGYEQYF. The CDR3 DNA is TGCGCCAGCGGTATTACAGGAGGCGGATACGAGCAGTACTTC.

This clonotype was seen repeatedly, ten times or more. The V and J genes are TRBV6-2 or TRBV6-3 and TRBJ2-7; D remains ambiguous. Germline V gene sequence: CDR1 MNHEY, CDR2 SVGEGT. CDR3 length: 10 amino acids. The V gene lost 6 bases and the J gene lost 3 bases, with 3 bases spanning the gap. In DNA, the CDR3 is TGTGCCAGCAGCCGCTACGAGCAGTACTTC. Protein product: CASSRYEQYF.

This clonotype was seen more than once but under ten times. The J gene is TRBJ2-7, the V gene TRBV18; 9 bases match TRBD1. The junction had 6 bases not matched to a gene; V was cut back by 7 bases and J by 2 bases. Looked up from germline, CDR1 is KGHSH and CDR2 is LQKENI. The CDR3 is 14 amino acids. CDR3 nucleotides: TGTGCCAGCTTACCGGGACAGGGCGCCTACGAGCAGTACTTC. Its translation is CASLPGQGAYEQYF. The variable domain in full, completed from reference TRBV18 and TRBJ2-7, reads NAGVMQNPRHLVRRRGQEARLRCSPMKGHSHVYWYRQLPEEGLKFMVYLQKENIIDESGMPKERFSAEFPKEGPSILRIQQVVRGDSAAYFCASLPGQGAYEQYFGPGTRLTVT.

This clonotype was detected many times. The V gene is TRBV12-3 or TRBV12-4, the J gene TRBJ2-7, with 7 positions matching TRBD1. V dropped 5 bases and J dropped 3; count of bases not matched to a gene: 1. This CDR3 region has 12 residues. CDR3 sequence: CASSRGHYEQYF. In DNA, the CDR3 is TGTGCCAGCAGTAGGGGGCACTACGAGCAGTACTTC.

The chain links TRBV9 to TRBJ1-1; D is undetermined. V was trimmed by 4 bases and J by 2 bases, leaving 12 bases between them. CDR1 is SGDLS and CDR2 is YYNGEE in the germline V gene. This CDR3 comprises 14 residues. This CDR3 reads CASSPRTKNTEAFF. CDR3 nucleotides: TGTGCCAGCAGCCCCCGGACCAAAAACACTGAAGCTTTCTTT.

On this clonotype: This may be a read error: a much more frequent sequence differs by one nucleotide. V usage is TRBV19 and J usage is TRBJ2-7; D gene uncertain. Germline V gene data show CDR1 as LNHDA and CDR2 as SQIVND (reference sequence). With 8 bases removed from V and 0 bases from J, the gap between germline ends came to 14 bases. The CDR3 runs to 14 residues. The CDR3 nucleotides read TGTGCCAGTCGTTTTAAAGCAAGCTCCTACGAGCAGTACTTC. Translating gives CASRFKASSYEQYF.

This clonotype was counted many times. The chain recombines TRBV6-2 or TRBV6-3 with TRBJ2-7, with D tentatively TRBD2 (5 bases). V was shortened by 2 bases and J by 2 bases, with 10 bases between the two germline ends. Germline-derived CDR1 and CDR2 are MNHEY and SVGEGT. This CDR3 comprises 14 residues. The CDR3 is CASSYPRTAYEQYF. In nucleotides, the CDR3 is TGTGCCAGCAGTTACCCCCGGACTGCCTACGAGCAGTACTTC.

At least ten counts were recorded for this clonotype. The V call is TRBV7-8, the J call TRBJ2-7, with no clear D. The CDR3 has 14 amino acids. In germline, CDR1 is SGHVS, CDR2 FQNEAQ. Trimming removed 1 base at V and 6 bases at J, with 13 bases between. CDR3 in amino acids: CASSLGARNGEQYF. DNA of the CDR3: TGTGCCAGCAGCTTAGGGGCCAGAAACGGCGAGCAGTACTTC.